This TCR beta chain was sequenced during a study of T cell responses to AZD1222 COVID-19 vaccine. Study results and caveats: Repertoire samples came only from after the peak T cell response. The donor group comprised mostly white British people and more females; the analysis possibly underestimated clonal diversity. Rises in breadth and depth of Spike-specific TCRs came after two AZD1222 doses.

On this clone itself: Its specificity is unknown.

V shed 5 bases and J shed 0 bases, with 13 bases lying between them. The CDR3 extends over 15 amino acids. The germline CDR1 and CDR2 sequences are SGHAT and FQNNGV. Researchers grouped second doses given at about 4 or about 12 weeks into one pool. Clones were read by immunoSEQ multiplex PCR, and TCRdb kept only the in-frame ones, dropping some. The sample yields about 150,000 clones, approximately 91% seen once. The sequencing here drew on peripheral blood, taken 28 days after the second AZD1222 dose. The clonotype was recovered from an adult who received the AZD1222 COVID-19 vaccine. The chain couples TRBV11-2 to TRBJ1-1, with D unclear. The CDR3 coding sequence is TGTGCCAGCAGCCCACTCTTTGGGCTGAACACTGAAGCTTTCTTT. Its translation: CASSPLFGLNTEAFF. The entire variable domain, with the rest obtained from reference TRBV11-2 and TRBJ1-1, is as follows: EAGVAQSPRYKIIEKRQSVAFWCNPISGHATLYWYQQILGQGPKLLIQFQNNGVVDDSQLPKDRFSAERLKGVDSTLKIQPAKLEDSAVYLCASSPLFGLNTEAFFGQGTRLTVV.